Described below is a single TCR beta chain sequence and its context. What it binds is not known. Isolated RNA was reverse transcribed in full, so expressed TCRB transcripts were sequenced. The data were produced by immunoSEQ multiplex PCR, yet TCRdb's version contains in-frame clones alone and is incomplete. Found here are 310,000 or so clones, roughly 8.8% of them singletons; the top ten hold roughly 1%. The CDR3 is 16 residues long. The germline V gene has CDR1 SQVTM and CDR2 ANQGSEA. With 0 bases removed from V and 2 bases from J, the gap between germline ends came to 11 bases. The record originates from a study of beta chain features in type 1 diabetes. Study outcomes and limitations: When VDJ junctions were examined, type 1 diabetes patients showed fewer insertions and more deletions. Type 1 diabetes patients had TCRB CDR3s that were shorter (moderately but significantly so) in all four CD4+ subsets.

V and J are TRBV29-1 and TRBJ2-6; TRBD1 or TRBD2 may be the D gene (5 bases each). This clonotype was obtained from a man aged 30 to 39 with type 1 diabetes. Sequences were obtained from central memory CD4+ T cells from blood. CDR3 sequence: CSVEDRDGAGANVLTF. CDR3 nucleotides: TGCAGCGTTGAAGATCGGGACGGGGCTGGGGCCAACGTCCTGACTTTC.